A single sample is the source of the 25 T cell receptor beta chains below, sequenced in a study of technical replicates of blood from a few donors. The data were produced by immunoSEQ multiplex PCR, yet TCRdb's version contains in-frame clones alone and is incomplete. The data hold about 100,000 clones, with approximately 96% observed a single time. Source material: T cells isolated from PBMCs. These receptors were collected from a human donor in good health.

This clone was seen once. The rearrangement joins TRBV28 to TRBJ2-7, with D perhaps matching TRBD1 (5 bases). Trimming took off 3 bases at V and 5 bases at J, with 32 bases between the two ends. The CDR3 has 20 residues. The V gene's germline CDR1 is MDHEN and CDR2 SYDVKM. The CDR3, as DNA: TGTGCCAGCAGTTTTTACCCCAGAAGGGGCCCCACTATCTACGAGCACGAGCAGTACTTC. Translation gives CASSFYPRRGPTIYEHEQYF.

The rearrangement links TRBV6-1 to TRBJ2-1; D possibly corresponds to TRBD2 (6 bases). Germline V gene sequence: CDR1 MNHNS, CDR2 SASEGT. There are 19 residues in the CDR3. V dropped 3 bases and J dropped 0 bases, with 21 bases sitting between them. Here the CDR3 DNA reads TGTGCCAGCAGTGATTACCCTTTATTAGCGGTTAGCTCCTACAATGAGCAGTTCTTC. It yields the protein CASSDYPLLAVSSYNEQFF.

The chain is built from TRBV19 and TRBJ2-1; D is perhaps TRBD2 (5 bases). Germline loops: CDR1 LNHDA, CDR2 SQIVND (reference sequence). V was cut by 3 bases and J by 6 bases, with 15 bases left in between. The CDR3 runs to 15 residues. DNA of the CDR3: TGTGCCAGTAGTATTTGGTCTAGCAGTCGCAATGAGCAGTTCTTC. Its translation is CASSIWSSSRNEQFF.

CDR3 sequence: CASSPGTGANQPQHF. In DNA, the CDR3 is TGCGCCAGCAGCCCAGGGACAGGTGCAAATCAGCCCCAGCATTTT. J is TRBJ1-5 and V is TRBV5-1; TRBD1 agrees at 8 bases. After removal of 4 bases from V and 4 bases from J, the junction contained 7 bases not matched to a gene. The CDR3 spans 15 residues. The germline CDR1 and CDR2 sequences are SGHRS and YFSETQ.

The chain couples TRBV15 to TRBJ1-1; TRBD1 might be the D (5 bases). This CDR3 spans 14 amino acids. Between the trimmed V and J ends, which lost 5 bases and 5 bases, there was a span of 15 bases. Looked up from germline, CDR1 is LNHNV and CDR2 is YYDKDF (reference sequence). The DNA of the CDR3 is TGTGCCACCAGCCTATTTCCAGGGAATACTGAAGCTTTCTTT. The encoded protein is CATSLFPGNTEAFF.

J is TRBJ2-5 and V is TRBV7-8; D perhaps matches TRBD1 (6 bases). This CDR3 contains 14 residues. The germline V and J ends were trimmed by 5 bases and 0 bases, with 10 bases remaining between them. The V gene's germline CDR1 is SGHVS and CDR2 FQNEAQ. The CDR3 region has the DNA TGTGCCAGCAGCCCGGACAGCTACCAAGAGACCCAGTACTTC. Protein product: CASSPDSYQETQYF.

This chain connects TRBV5-4 to TRBJ2-7, with 8 bases that match TRBD1. The germline gives CDR1 SGHNT, CDR2 YYREEE (reference sequence). The V gene end was trimmed by 3 bases and the J gene end by 2 bases; junction bases not matched to a gene: 4. The CDR3 is made up of 14 amino acids. The CDR3 reads CASSSGQGTYEQYF. CDR3 bases: TGTGCCAGCAGCTCAGGACAGGGAACCTACGAGCAGTACTTC. Full variable domain (missing parts from reference TRBV5-4 and TRBJ2-7): ETGVTQSPTHLIKTRGQQVTLRCSSQSGHNTVSWYQQALGQGPQFIFQYYREEENGRGNFPPRFSGLQFPNYSSELNVNALELDDSALYLCASSSGQGTYEQYFGPGTRLTVT.

The V gene is TRBV9, the J gene TRBJ1-4, with D uncertain. CDR3 size: 15 residues. From germline, CDR1 is SGDLS and CDR2 YYNGEE. V dropped 0 bases and J dropped 5 bases, with 11 bases sitting between them. CDR3 nucleotides: TGTGCCAGCAGCGTAGGCGGGTTCTTAAATGAAAAACTGTTTTTT. It translates to CASSVGGFLNEKLFF.

The rearrangement uses TRBV28 and TRBJ2-2; a possible D gene is TRBD2 (5 bases). CDR1 and CDR2 from the germline V gene are MDHEN and SYDVKM. This CDR3 contains 15 residues. The germline V and J ends were trimmed by 5 bases and 4 bases, with 14 bases remaining between them. In nucleotides, the CDR3 is TGTGCCAGCAGTGTGGTAACGGACTTCACCGGGGAGCTGTTTTTT. Amino acids: CASSVVTDFTGELFF.

The V and J genes are TRBV19 and TRBJ1-5; 8 bases fit TRBD1. The CDR3 extends over 15 amino acids. J was trimmed by 0 bases and V by 6 bases; bases with no gene match: 4. CDR1 is LNHDA, CDR2 SQIVND, per germline (reference sequence). The CDR3 DNA reads TGTGCCAGTAGCGGGACAGGCGATAGCAATCAGCCCCAGCATTTT. This gives the protein CASSGTGDSNQPQHF.

The chain has TRBV5-1 and TRBJ2-2, with 10 bases lining up with TRBD1. V dropped 3 bases and J dropped 1; count of bases not matched to a gene: 0. The V gene's germline CDR1 is SGHRS and CDR2 YFSETQ. This CDR3 spans 15 amino acids. The chain's CDR3 is CASSWTGGNTGELFF. The CDR3 DNA is TGCGCCAGCAGCTGGACAGGGGGGAACACCGGGGAGCTGTTTTTT. The entire variable domain, with the rest obtained from reference TRBV5-1 and TRBJ2-2, is as follows: KAGVTQTPRYLIKTRGQQVTLSCSPISGHRSVSWYQQTPGQGLQFLFEYFSETQRNKGNFPGRFSGRQFSNSRSEMNVSTLELGDSALYLCASSWTGGNTGELFFGEGSRLTVL.

The V gene is TRBV7-9, the J gene TRBJ2-1; D is unclear. Trimming shortened V by 7 bases and J by 8 bases, and 21 bases separated the two germline ends. Germline values: CDR1 SEHNR, CDR2 FQNEAQ (reference sequence). This CDR3 region has 15 residues. The CDR3: CASTPSVLAAYEQFF. For the CDR3, the DNA is TGTGCCAGCACCCCCTCTGTCCTGGCCGCTTATGAGCAGTTCTTC.

This clone occurred once. The chain is built from TRBV30 and TRBJ2-4; no clear D gene. V lost 1 base and J lost 7, with 8 bases in between. Germline V gene lookup returns CDR1 GTSNPN and CDR2 SVGIG (reference sequence). This CDR3 region has 12 residues. CDR3 DNA sequence: TGTGCCTGGAGTGCTAGTCGGAACATTCAGTACTTC. Translated, it gives CAWSASRNIQYF.

The J gene is TRBJ2-1, the V gene TRBV19, with a weak D call TRBD1 (6 bases). With 5 bases removed from V and 5 bases from J, the gap between germline ends came to 13 bases. Germline CDR1 is LNHDA and CDR2 is SQIVND (reference sequence). The CDR3 covers 14 residues. Here the CDR3 DNA reads TGTGCCAGTAGTTCTACTCAGGGGCACAATGAGCAGTTCTTC. It codes for CASSSTQGHNEQFF.

Only one count was recorded for this clone. The chain carries TRBV28 and TRBJ2-7; tentatively, D is TRBD2 (6 bases). The CDR3 totals 14 residues. The germline gives CDR1 MDHEN, CDR2 SYDVKM. Trimming removed 3 bases at V and 4 bases at J, with 13 bases between. CDR3 nucleotide sequence: TGTGCCAGCAGTTTTTCCGGGACTTTATACGAGCAGTACTTC. Translation: CASSFSGTLYEQYF.

J is TRBJ2-7 and V is TRBV5-6; 7 positions match TRBD2. J gave up 2 bases and V 4 bases, and 9 bases lay outside the gene matches. The length of the CDR3 is 15 residues. Looked up from germline, CDR1 is SGHDT and CDR2 is YYEEEE. In DNA form, the CDR3 reads TGTGCCAGCAGCCCGACTAGCCAAAGGACCTACGAGCAGTACTTC. Translated, it gives CASSPTSQRTYEQYF.

In its sample, this clone was seen once. V usage is TRBV28 and J usage is TRBJ2-1; 10 nucleotides line up with TRBD2. This CDR3 comprises 15 residues. The V and J ends lost 6 bases and 4 bases, in that order; junction bases with no gene match: 6. CDR1 is MDHEN and CDR2 is SYDVKM in the germline V gene. CDR3 in DNA: TGTGCCAGCAGCCACGGACTAGCGGATTACAATGAGCAGTTCTTC. It is translated as CASSHGLADYNEQFF.

The chain has TRBV11-3 and TRBJ2-3; tentative D call: TRBD1 (7 bases). CDR1 is SGHNT, CDR2 YENEEA, per germline. V dropped 3 bases and J dropped 2 bases, with 12 bases sitting between them. The CDR3 runs to 15 residues. The CDR3 DNA sequence: TGTGCCAGCAGCTTCTCAGGGGGGCTCACAGATACGCAGTATTTT. It yields the protein CASSFSGGLTDTQYF.

The V gene is TRBV6-5, the J gene TRBJ2-2; no reliable D call. This CDR3 contains 15 residues. Between the trimmed V and J ends, which lost 6 bases and 5 bases, there was a span of 16 bases. Germline assignment: CDR1 MNHEY and CDR2 SVGAGI. CDR3 sequence reads: CASSLEAVRTGELFF. The DNA of the CDR3 is TGTGCCAGCAGCCTAGAGGCCGTTCGGACCGGGGAGCTGTTTTTT.

This chain uses TRBV11-1 with TRBJ1-1; TRBD1 is a possible D gene (5 bases). V was clipped by 5 bases and J by 7 bases, with 14 bases between them. The germline gives CDR1 SGHAT, CDR2 FQDESV (reference sequence). CDR3 length: 13 residues. The CDR3 nucleotides read TGTGCCAGCAGCAGAAAGTGGGGCGGTGAAGCTTTCTTT. Translation gives CASSRKWGGEAFF.

This chain connects TRBV9 to TRBJ1-2, with TRBD1 identical over 9 bases. V shed 3 bases and J 3 bases; nucleotides not matched to a gene: 12. The germline CDR1 and CDR2 sequences are SGDLS and YYNGEE. The CDR3 length is 17 residues. CDR3 in DNA: TGTGCCAGCAGCGGTACAGGGGGCGGTAGGTTTGACTATGGCTACACCTTC. Its protein is CASSGTGGGRFDYGYTF.

This clone was counted once. The rearrangement uses TRBV10-1 and TRBJ1-1, with D perhaps TRBD1 (5 bases). V was shortened by 4 bases and J by 1 base, with 10 bases between the two germline ends. CDR3 length: 14 residues. CDR1 WNHNN and CDR2 SYGVQD come from the germline V gene (reference sequence). Here the CDR3 DNA reads TGCGCCAGCAGTGCAGACAGAACGAACACTGAAGCTTTCTTT. It specifies CASSADRTNTEAFF.

The chain links TRBV5-4 to TRBJ1-1; TRBD1 matches at 8 bases. CDR1 and CDR2 from the germline V gene are SGHNT and YYREEE (reference sequence). V lost 0 bases to trimming and J lost 4 bases; unmatched junction nucleotides: 5. The CDR3 extends over 15 amino acids. CDR3 sequence reads: CASSLAGGSFTEAFF. In nucleotides, the CDR3 is TGTGCCAGCAGCTTGGCAGGGGGCAGTTTCACTGAAGCTTTCTTT.

The J gene is TRBJ2-7, the V gene TRBV5-4; TRBD1 matches 9 bases. The CDR3 totals 14 residues. Trimming at V came to 2 bases and at J to 3 bases, leaving 3 bases not matched to a gene. Germline CDR1 and CDR2: SGHNT and YYREEE (reference sequence). The CDR3, as DNA: TGTGCCAGCAGCTTAGGGACAGGGCGCTACGAGCAGTACTTC. It yields the protein CASSLGTGRYEQYF.

The chain links TRBV6-6 to TRBJ2-1; TRBD2 matches 8 bases. V shed 6 bases, J shed 5 bases, and the junction held 9 bases outside the gene matches. CDR3 size: 15 residues. Germline CDR1 is MNHNY and CDR2 is SVGAGI (reference sequence). The CDR3 DNA sequence: TGTGCCAGCAGACAGAGCGGGAGTCGTCACAATGAGCAGTTCTTC. Its translation: CASRQSGSRHNEQFF.